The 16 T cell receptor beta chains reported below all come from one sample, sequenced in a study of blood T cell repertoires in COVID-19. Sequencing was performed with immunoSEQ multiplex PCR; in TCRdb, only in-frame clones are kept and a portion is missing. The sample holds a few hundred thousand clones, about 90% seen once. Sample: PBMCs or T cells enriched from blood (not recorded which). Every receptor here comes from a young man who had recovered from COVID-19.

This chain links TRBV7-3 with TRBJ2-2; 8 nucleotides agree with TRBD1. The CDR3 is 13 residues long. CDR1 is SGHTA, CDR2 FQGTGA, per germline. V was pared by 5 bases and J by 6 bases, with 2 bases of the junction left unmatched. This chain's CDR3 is CASSPRGPGELFF. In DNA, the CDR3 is TGTGCCAGCAGCCCCAGGGGGCCCGGGGAGCTGTTTTTT. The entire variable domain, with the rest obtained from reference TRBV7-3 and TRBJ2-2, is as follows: GAGVSQTPSNKVTEKGKYVELRCDPISGHTALYWYRQSLGQGPEFLIYFQGTGAADDSGLPNDRFFAVRPEGSVSTLKIQRTERGDSAVYLCASSPRGPGELFFGEGSRLTVL.

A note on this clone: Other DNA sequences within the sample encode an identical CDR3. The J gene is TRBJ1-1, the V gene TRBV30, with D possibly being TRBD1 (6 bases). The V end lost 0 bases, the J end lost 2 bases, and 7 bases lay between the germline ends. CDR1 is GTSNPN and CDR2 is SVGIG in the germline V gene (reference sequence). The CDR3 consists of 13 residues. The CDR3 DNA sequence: TGTGCCTGGAGTGTACAGGGCAACACTGAAGCTTTCTTT. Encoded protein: CAWSVQGNTEAFF.

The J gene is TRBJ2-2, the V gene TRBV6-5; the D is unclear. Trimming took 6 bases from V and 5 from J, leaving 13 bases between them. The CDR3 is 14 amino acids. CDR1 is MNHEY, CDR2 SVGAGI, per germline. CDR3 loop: CASSLSKWTGELFF. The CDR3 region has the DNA TGTGCCAGCAGCCTTTCTAAGTGGACCGGGGAGCTGTTTTTT.

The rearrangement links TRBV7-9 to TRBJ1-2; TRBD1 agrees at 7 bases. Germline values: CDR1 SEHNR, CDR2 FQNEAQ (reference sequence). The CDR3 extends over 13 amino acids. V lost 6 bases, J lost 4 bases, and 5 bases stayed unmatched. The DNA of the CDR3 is TGTGCCAGCAGAGACAGGGCGAGCTATGGCTACACCTTC. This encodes CASRDRASYGYTF.

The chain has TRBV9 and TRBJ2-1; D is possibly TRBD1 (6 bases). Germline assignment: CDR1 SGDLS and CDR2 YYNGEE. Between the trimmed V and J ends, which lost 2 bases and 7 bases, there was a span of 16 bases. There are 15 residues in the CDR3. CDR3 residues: CASSVTDSVWNEQFF. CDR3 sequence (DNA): TGTGCCAGCAGCGTGACGGACAGTGTATGGAATGAGCAGTTCTTC.

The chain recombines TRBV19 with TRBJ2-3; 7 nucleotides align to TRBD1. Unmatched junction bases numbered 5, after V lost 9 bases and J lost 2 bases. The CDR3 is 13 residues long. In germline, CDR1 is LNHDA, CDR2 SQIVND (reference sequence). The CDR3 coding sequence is TGTGCCAGCCGACAGGGATTCACAGATACGCAGTATTTT. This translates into CASRQGFTDTQYF.

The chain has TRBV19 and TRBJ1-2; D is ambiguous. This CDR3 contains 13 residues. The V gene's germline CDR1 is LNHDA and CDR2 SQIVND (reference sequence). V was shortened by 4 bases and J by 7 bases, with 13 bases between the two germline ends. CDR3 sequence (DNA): TGTGCCAGTAGTACAGGATTGGGTGGTGGCTACACCTTC. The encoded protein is CASSTGLGGGYTF.

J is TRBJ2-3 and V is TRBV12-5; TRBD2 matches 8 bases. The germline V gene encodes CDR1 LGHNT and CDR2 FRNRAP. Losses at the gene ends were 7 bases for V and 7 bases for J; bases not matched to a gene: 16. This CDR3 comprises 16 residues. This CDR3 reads CASASDSGTSLYTQYF. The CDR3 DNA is TGTGCTAGTGCCTCCGATTCCGGGACTAGTCTGTATACGCAGTATTTT.

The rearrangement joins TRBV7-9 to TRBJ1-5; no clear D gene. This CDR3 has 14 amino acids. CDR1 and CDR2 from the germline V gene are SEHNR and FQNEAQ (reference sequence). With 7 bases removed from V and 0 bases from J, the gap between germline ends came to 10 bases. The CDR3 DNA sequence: TGTGCCAGCACCTCTTCGGGTAGCAATCAGCCCCAGCATTTT. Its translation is CASTSSGSNQPQHF.

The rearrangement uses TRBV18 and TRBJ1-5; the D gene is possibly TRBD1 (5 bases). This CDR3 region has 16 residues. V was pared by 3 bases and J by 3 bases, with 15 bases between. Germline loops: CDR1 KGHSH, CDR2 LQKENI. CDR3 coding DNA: TGTGCCAGCTCACCGGGGGGACCAATGATCAATCAGCCCCAGCATTTT. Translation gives CASSPGGPMINQPQHF. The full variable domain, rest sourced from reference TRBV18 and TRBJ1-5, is NAGVMQNPRHLVRRRGQEARLRCSPMKGHSHVYWYRQLPEEGLKFMVYLQKENIIDESGMPKERFSAEFPKEGPSILRIQQVVRGDSAAYFCASSPGGPMINQPQHFGDGTRLSIL.

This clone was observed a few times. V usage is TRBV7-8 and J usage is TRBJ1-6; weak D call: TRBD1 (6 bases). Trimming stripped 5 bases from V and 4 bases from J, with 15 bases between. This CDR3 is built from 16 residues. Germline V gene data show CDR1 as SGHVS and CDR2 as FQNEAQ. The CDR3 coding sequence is TGTGCCAGCAGCACCCGTTCGACAGGATATAATTCACCCCTCCACTTT. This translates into CASSTRSTGYNSPLHF. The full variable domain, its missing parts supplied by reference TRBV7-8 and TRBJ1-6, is GAGVSQSPRYKVAKRGQDVALRCDPISGHVSLFWYQQALGQGPEFLTYFQNEAQLDKSGLPSDRFFAERPEGSVSTLKIQRTQQEDSAVYLCASSTRSTGYNSPLHFGNGTRLTVT.

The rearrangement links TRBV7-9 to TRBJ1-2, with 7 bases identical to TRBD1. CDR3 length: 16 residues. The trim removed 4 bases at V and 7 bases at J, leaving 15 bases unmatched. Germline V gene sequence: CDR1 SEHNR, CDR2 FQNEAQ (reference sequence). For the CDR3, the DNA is TGTGCCAGCAGCTCGTTTCCTACAGGGGCCCTTCGTGGCTACACCTTC. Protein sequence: CASSSFPTGALRGYTF.

This CDR3 is CASSEALGPSTDTQYF. CDR3 nucleotides: TGTGCCAGCAGTGAAGCCTTGGGCCCTAGCACAGATACGCAGTATTTT. The rearrangement joins TRBV6-1 to TRBJ2-3; D remains unclear. Trimming pared 0 bases from V and 0 bases from J, leaving 10 bases between. The CDR3 is made up of 16 amino acids. Germline CDR1 MNHNS, CDR2 SASEGT.

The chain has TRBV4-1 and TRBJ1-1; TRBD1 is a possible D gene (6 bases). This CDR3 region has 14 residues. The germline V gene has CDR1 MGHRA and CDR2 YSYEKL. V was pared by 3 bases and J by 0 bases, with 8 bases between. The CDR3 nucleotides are TGCGCCAGCAGCCAGACAGGCCTGAACACTGAAGCTTTCTTT. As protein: CASSQTGLNTEAFF.

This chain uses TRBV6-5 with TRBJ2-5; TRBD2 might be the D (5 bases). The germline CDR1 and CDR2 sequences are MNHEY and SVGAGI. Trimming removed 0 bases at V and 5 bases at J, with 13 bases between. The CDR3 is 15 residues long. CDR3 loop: CASSYSAGSSETQYF. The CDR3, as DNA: TGTGCCAGCAGTTACTCGGCGGGCTCCTCCGAGACCCAGTACTTC.

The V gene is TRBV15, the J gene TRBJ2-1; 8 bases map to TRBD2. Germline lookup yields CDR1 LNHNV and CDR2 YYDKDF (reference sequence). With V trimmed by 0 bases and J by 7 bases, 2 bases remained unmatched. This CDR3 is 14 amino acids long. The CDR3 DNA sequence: TGTGCCACCAGCAGAGACGGGGGGGCTAATGAGCAGTTCTTC. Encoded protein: CATSRDGGANEQFF.